The sequence of this T cell receptor beta chain was determined in a study of blood T cells in healthy people across ages. As to this clonotype: What it recognizes is unknown.

The CDR3 contains 14 residues. Germline CDR1 reads DFQATT; CDR2 reads SNEGSKA (reference sequence). Extracted total RNA amounted to at least 5.5 micrograms for each sample. The study's findings and limits: Both naive CD4+ cell counts and diversity were greater in long-lived donors than in aged donors. Significant beta diversity loss was already apparent by age roughly 40, declining roughly linearly.

The second PCR ran 7 to 11 cycles with a sample-barcoded 5' primer and J-beta primers. Each cDNA molecule carried a tag from a template-switch adaptor that contained 12 random nucleotides. TCRdb analysed the 5' RACE reads with MiXCR anew, one entry per CDR3 protein. The data contain 1.6 million or so distinct CDR3 sequences, roughly a third of them singletons. The TCR originated in a woman under 40 in good health. V gene TRBV20-1 combines with J gene TRBJ2-7; D ambiguous. The closer fit of TRBJ2-4 to the DNA end suggests the J call may be wrong. Sequencing was performed on blood. The CDR3 region is CSARDGIGKGIQYF. For the CDR3, the DNA is TGCAGTGCTAGAGATGGGATCGGAAAAGGCATTCAGTACTTC.